This passage covers 4 T cell receptor beta chains from one sample sequenced in a study of T cell changes during pregnancy in multiple sclerosis. Repertoires were generated with immunoSEQ multiplex PCR, while TCRdb's copy carries only in-frame clones and drops some. The sample carries around 34,000 clones, over 75% recorded once. Sequencing was performed on CD8+ T cells from peripheral blood mononuclear cells, taken in the first trimester of pregnancy. All receptors come from a female donor with multiple sclerosis, enrolled in a pregnancy study.

The chain has TRBV7-9 and TRBJ2-3; TRBD1 is a possible D gene (6 bases). The V end was cut by 0 bases, the J end by 5 bases, with 9 bases between. The CDR3 loop spans 14 amino acids. In germline, CDR1 is SEHNR, CDR2 FQNEAQ (reference sequence). The CDR3 sequence: CASSLAGHKDTQYF. The CDR3 DNA follows: TGTGCCAGCAGCTTAGCGGGACACAAAGATACGCAGTATTTT.

This chain uses TRBV28 with TRBJ1-5, with D possibly TRBD1 on 6 matching bases. The ends were cut back, 5 bases at V and 0 bases at J, with 8 bases in the middle. The germline CDR1 and CDR2 sequences are MDHEN and SYDVKM. The CDR3 length is 14 residues. The CDR3 bases are TGTGCCAGCAGTGGACAGTATAGCAATCAGCCCCAGCATTTT. Translated, it gives CASSGQYSNQPQHF.

The chain joins TRBV13 to TRBJ2-1; 9 nucleotides align to TRBD1. Germline trimming cut 5 bases from V and 7 bases from J; bases unmatched to any gene: 9. The germline V gene has CDR1 PRHDT and CDR2 FYEKMQ (reference sequence). This CDR3 has 15 residues. The CDR3 region is CASSPSGQGTNEQFF. The CDR3 DNA sequence: TGTGCCAGCAGCCCGTCGGGACAGGGAACTAATGAGCAGTTCTTC.

The gene calls are TRBV5-4 and TRBJ2-5; 13 bases are shared with TRBD2. V trimming: 0 bases; J trimming: 5 bases; junction bases outside the gene matches: 4. CDR3 length equals 16 residues. Germline V CDR1 and CDR2: SGHNT, YYREEE (reference sequence). CDR3 sequence (DNA): TGTGCCAGCAGCTTGGGATCGACTAGCGGGAGGGAGACCCAGTACTTC. This codes for CASSLGSTSGRETQYF.